This T cell receptor beta chain was retrieved from a study of T cell changes during pregnancy in multiple sclerosis. Measured with immunoSEQ multiplex PCR; TCRdb has only the in-frame clones, and not every one. The sample holds tens of thousands of clones, 80% to 95% seen once. This CDR3 region has 16 residues. The trim removed 2 bases at V and 7 bases at J, leaving 12 bases unmatched. The germline CDR1 and CDR2 sequences are SGHVS and FNYEAQ. This sequence originates from a female donor in good health, enrolled as a control in a pregnancy study. The chain uses TRBV7-6 and TRBJ1-2; 8 bases are shared with TRBD1. Sequenced material: peripheral blood, taken after pregnancy. This CDR3 reads CASSLRTGLPLFGYTF. The CDR3 nucleotides are TGTGCCAGCAGCTTAAGGACAGGGCTCCCTTTATTTGGCTACACCTTC.